This TCR beta chain was sequenced in a study of cytomegalovirus exposure and HLA in healthy donors. The data were produced by immunoSEQ multiplex PCR, yet TCRdb's version contains in-frame clones alone and is incomplete. The sample holds about 220,000 clones, approximately 87% seen once. The study drew the donors from its approximately 110-subject validation cohort, separate from the roughly 710-subject first cohort. The origin of this receptor is a man between 18 and 35 years old in good health and CMV-seronegative. Sequences were obtained from PBMCs.

This chain's CDR3 is CASSPRSRSSGNTIYF. The CDR3 DNA reads as TGTGCCAGCTCACCACGGTCTCGGAGCTCTGGAAACACCATATATTTT. The chain combines TRBV18 with TRBJ1-3; D is unresolved. The CDR3 runs 16 residues. Germline CDR1 and CDR2: KGHSH and LQKENI. V lost 1 base, J lost 0 bases, and 10 bases lay in between.